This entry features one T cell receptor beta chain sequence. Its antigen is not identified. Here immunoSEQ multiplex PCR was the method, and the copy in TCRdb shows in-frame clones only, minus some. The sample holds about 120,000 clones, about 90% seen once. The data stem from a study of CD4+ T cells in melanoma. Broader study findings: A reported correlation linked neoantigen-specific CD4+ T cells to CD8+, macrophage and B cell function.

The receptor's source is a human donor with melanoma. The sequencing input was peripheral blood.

CDR3 sequence: CASSSQGAWTDTQYF. CDR3 nucleotides: TGTGCCAGCAGCTCCCAGGGGGCATGGACAGATACGCAGTATTTT. The chain links TRBV7-3 to TRBJ2-3, with 8 nucleotides matching TRBD1. V gave up 4 bases and J gave up 3 bases; unmatched junction bases: 6. The germline gives CDR1 SGHTA, CDR2 FQGTGA. The CDR3 has 15 amino acids.